This paragraph covers one T cell receptor (beta chain) sequence. The repertoire was sequenced with immunoSEQ multiplex PCR; TCRdb's copy has only in-frame clones and lacks some. The repertoire holds a few hundred thousand clones, with around 85% as singletons. The data stem from a study of blood T cell repertoires in COVID-19. Across the study: From the United States, Italy and Spain came samples of acute and convalescent COVID-19.

V lost 3 bases to trimming and J lost 1 base, with 13 bases between them. The length of the CDR3 is 15 residues. Germline V lookup: CDR1 MGHDK, CDR2 SYGVNS. This chain links TRBV25-1 with TRBJ2-7, with D tentatively TRBD1 (6 bases). This TCR came from a woman aged 18-29 years with acute or convalescent COVID-19. Sequenced sample: peripheral blood. The CDR3 DNA reads TGTGCCAGCAGTGATACAGGGCGCGTATCCTACGAGCAGTACTTC. Amino acid sequence: CASSDTGRVSYEQYF.